The clone carrying this TCR beta chain was counted only a few times. Germline loops: CDR1 SGHTA, CDR2 FQGNSA. The CDR3 loop spans 16 amino acids. V gave up 5 bases and J gave up 3 bases, with 20 bases separating them. The data originate from a study of OX40 agonist ivuxolimab in advanced cancers. The repertoire was sequenced with immunoSEQ multiplex PCR; TCRdb's copy has only in-frame clones and lacks some. In the table there are tens of thousands of clones, roughly 88% of which are singletons. The clonotype originates from an adult with an advanced solid tumor such as melanoma, head and neck, liver or kidney cancer. The chain employs TRBV7-2 and TRBJ2-7, with a weak D call TRBD1 (7 bases). The input for sequencing was CD4+ or CD8+ T cells sorted from blood, taken in a trial of the OX40 agonist ivuxolimab. CDR3 nucleotides: TGTGCCAGCAGCCCGTTCGGCAGGGGGGTAGGCTACGAGCAGTACTTC. Translating gives CASSPFGRGVGYEQYF.